The present T cell receptor (beta chain) was sequenced within a study of blood T cell repertoires in COVID-19. From germline, CDR1 is SGHRS and CDR2 YFSETQ. V was cut by 4 bases and J by 3 bases, with 4 bases left in between. This CDR3 has 11 amino acids. Using immunoSEQ multiplex PCR, the repertoire was profiled, and TCRdb retains in-frame clones only, with some absent. The table records around 140,000 clones, nearly 85% of them present only once. The clonotype comes from a human donor in a cohort sampled during active COVID-19. Sequenced sample: peripheral blood. The chain links TRBV5-1 to TRBJ2-5; no reliable D call. Here the CDR3 reads CASSAKETQYF. CDR3 nucleotides: TGCGCCAGCAGCGCTAAAGAGACCCAGTACTTC. Filled out from reference TRBV5-1 and TRBJ2-5, the complete variable domain reads KAGVTQTPRYLIKTRGQQVTLSCSPISGHRSVSWYQQTPGQGLQFLFEYFSETQRNKGNFPGRFSGRQFSNSRSEMNVSTLELGDSALYLCASSAKETQYFGPGTRLLVL.